This T cell receptor beta chain was sequenced in a study of CD8 T cells in Susac syndrome. The CDR3 sequence is 12 residues long. V shed 5 bases, J shed 8 bases, and the junction held 5 bases outside the gene matches. Sequencing of TCR beta was performed on blood CD8+ T cells and on blood CD4+ T cells. TEMRA cells were FACS-enriched, while CD8+ and CD4+ T cells were negatively isolated. cDNA came from around 0.5 to 1 ug RNA primed by random hexamers. The immunoSEQ assay covered 54 Vbeta and 13 Jbeta segments for CDR3. TCRdb reprocessed the immunoSEQ multiplex PCR reads via MiXCR and lists one record per CDR3 protein. The sample records 180,000 or so distinct CDR3 sequences, just under 95% being singletons.

The gene calls are TRBV12-3 or TRBV12-4 and TRBJ1-2; 7 bases align to TRBD1. Sequencing input: CD4+ T cells from PBMCs. This TCR came from a human donor in good health. The CDR3 here is CASSRQGGGYTF. DNA for the CDR3: TGTGCCAGCAGTCGACAGGGCGGCGGCTACACCTTC.